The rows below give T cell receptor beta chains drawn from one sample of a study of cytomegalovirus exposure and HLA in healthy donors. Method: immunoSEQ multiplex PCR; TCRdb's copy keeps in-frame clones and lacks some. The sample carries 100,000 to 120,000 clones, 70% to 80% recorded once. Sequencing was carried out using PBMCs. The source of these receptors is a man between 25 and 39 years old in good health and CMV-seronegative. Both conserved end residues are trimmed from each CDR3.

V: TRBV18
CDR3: ASSPISGRGPEAF

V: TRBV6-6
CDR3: ASETIPGSGANVLT

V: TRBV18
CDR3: ASSLRTGRTYEQY

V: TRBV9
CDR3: ASSVVEGADTGELF

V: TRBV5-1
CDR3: ASSAAGTGHDEQY

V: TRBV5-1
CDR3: ASRHSGSRELF

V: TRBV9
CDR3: ASSSGNTGELF

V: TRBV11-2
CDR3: ASSFHPGELF

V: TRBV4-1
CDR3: ASSQEGQGAIAGGVFAGELF

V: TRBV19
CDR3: ASTRDRVDEQF

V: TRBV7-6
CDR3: ASSPAYEQY

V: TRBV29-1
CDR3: SVANSGGNYGYT

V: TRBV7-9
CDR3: ASALPGDHQPQH

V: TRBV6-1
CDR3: ASRMTGVYEQY

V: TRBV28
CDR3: ASSLDRESY

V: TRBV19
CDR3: ASSLLSRETQY

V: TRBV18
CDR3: ASSPGAGDQETQY

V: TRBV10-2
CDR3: ASRARGEQF

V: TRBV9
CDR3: ASSVAPFGDEQF

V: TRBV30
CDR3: AWSTLREKLF